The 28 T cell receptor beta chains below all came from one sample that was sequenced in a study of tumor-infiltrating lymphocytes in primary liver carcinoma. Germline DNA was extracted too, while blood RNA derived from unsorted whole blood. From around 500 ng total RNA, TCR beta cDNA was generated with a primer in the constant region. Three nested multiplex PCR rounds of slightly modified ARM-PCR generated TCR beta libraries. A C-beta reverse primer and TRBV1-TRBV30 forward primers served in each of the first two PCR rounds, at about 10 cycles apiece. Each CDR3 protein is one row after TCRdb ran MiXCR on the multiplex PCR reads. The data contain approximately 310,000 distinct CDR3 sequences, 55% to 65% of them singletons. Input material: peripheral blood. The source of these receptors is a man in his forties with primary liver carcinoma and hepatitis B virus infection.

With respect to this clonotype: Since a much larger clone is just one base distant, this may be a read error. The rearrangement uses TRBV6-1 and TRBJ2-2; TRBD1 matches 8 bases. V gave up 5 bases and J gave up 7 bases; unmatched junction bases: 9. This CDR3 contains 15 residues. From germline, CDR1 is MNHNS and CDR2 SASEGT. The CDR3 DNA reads TGTGCCAGCAGTCCCCGGGACAGGACAGGCGGGGAGCTGTTTTTT. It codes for CASSPRDRTGGELFF.

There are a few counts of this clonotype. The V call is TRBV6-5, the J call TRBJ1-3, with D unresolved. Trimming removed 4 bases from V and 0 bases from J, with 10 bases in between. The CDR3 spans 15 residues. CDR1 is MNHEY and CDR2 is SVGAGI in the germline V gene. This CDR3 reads CASSLTESSGNTIYF. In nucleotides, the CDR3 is TGTGCCAGCAGTTTAACAGAGAGCTCTGGAAACACCATATATTTT.

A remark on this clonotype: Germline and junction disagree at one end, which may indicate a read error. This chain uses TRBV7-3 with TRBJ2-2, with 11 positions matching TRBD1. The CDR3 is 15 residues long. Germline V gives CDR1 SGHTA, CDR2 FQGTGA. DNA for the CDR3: TGTGCCAGCAGCCGGACAGGGGGCAACGCCGGGGAGCTGTTCTTT. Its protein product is CASSRTGGNAGELFF. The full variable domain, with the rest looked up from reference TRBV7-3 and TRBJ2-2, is GAGVSQTPSNKVTEKGKYVELRCDPISGHTALYWYRQSLGQGPEFLIYFQGTGAADDSGLPNDRFFAVRPEGSVSTLKIQRTERGDSAVYLCASSRTGGNAGELFFGEGSRLTVL.

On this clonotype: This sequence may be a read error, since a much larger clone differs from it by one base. The CDR3: CTSSQDRVGYTF. CDR3 nucleotide sequence: TGCACCAGCAGCCAAGACAGGGTCGGCTACACCTTC. The V and J genes are TRBV4-1 and TRBJ1-2; 7 nucleotides match TRBD1. The length of the CDR3 is 12 residues. CDR1 MGHRA and CDR2 YSYEKL come from the germline V gene.

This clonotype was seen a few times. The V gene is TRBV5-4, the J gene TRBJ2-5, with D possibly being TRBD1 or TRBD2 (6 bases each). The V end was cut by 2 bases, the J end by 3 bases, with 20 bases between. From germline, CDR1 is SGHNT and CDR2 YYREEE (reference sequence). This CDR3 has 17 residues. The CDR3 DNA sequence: TGTGCCAGCAGCTTCGAGGGGGGACCGCAATCTGAAGAGACCCAGTACTTC. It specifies CASSFEGGPQSEETQYF.

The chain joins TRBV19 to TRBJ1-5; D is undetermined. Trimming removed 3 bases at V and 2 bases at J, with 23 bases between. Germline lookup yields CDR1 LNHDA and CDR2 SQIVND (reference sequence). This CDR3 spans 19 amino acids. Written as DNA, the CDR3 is TGTGCCAGTAGTATTCAGAGTACTGGGATTGGCCGCGGCAATCAGCCCCAGCATTTT. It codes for CASSIQSTGIGRGNQPQHF. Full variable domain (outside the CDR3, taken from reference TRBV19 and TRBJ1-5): DGGITQSPKYLFRKEGQNVTLSCEQNLNHDAMYWYRQDPGQGLRLIYYSQIVNDFQKGDIAEGYSVSREKKESFPLTVTSAQKNPTAFYLCASSIQSTGIGRGNQPQHFGDGTRLSIL.

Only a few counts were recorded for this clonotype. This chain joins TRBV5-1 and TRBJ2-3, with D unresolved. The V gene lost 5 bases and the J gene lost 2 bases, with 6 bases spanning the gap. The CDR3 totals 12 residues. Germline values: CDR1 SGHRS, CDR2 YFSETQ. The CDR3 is CASSRNTDTQYF. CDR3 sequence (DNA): TGCGCCAGCAGTCGGAACACAGATACGCAGTATTTT.

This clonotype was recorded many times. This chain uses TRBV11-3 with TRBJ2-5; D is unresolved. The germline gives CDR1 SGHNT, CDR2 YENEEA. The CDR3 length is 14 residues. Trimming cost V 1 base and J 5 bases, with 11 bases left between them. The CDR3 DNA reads TGTGCCAGCAGCTTAGGGGCTGGAAGCGAGACCCAGTACTTC. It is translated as CASSLGAGSETQYF.

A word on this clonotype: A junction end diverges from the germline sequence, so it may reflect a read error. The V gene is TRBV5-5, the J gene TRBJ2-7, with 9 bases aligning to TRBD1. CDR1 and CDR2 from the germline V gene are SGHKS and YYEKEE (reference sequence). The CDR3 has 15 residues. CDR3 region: CASSLAGQGNYEQCF. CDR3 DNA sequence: TGTGCCAGCAGCTTGGCTGGACAGGGGAACTACGAACAGTGCTTC.

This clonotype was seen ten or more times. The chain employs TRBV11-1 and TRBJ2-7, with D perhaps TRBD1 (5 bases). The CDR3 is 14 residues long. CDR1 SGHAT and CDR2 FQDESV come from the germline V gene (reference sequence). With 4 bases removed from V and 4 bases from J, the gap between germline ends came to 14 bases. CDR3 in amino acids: CASSYLNAGYEQYF. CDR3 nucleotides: TGTGCCAGCAGCTACCTCAACGCAGGGTACGAGCAGTACTTC. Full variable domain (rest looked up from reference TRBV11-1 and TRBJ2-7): EAEVAQSPRYKITEKSQAVAFWCDPISGHATLYWYRQILGQGPELLVQFQDESVVDDSQLPKDRFSAERLKGVDSTLKIQPAELGDSAMYLCASSYLNAGYEQYFGPGTRLTVT.

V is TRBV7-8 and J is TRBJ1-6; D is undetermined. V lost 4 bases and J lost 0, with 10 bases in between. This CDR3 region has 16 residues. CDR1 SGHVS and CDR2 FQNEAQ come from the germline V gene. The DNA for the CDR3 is TGTGCCAGCAGCTCCCCCTTCCGCTCCTATAATTCACCCCTCCACTTT. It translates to CASSSPFRSYNSPLHF.

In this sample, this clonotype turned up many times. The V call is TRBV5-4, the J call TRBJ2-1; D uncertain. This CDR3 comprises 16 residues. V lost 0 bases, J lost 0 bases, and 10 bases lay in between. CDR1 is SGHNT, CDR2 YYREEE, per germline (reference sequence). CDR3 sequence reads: CASSLDGQPSYNEQFF. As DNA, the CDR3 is TGTGCCAGCAGCTTGGACGGTCAACCCTCCTACAATGAGCAGTTCTTC.

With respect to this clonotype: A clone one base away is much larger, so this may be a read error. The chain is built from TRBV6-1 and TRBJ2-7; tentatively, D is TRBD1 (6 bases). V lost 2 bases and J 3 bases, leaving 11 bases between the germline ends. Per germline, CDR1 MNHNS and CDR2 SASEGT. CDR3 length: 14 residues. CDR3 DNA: TGTGCCAGCAGTGAATGGGGCAGGGGCTACGAGCAGTACTTC. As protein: CASSEWGRGYEQYF.

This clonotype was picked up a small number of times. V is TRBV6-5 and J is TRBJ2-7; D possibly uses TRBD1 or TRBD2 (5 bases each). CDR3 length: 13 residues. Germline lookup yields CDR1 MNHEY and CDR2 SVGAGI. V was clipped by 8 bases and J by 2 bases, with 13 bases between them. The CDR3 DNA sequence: TGTGCCAGCCGTCAGGGAGCGGCCTACGAGCAGTACTTC. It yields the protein CASRQGAAYEQYF.

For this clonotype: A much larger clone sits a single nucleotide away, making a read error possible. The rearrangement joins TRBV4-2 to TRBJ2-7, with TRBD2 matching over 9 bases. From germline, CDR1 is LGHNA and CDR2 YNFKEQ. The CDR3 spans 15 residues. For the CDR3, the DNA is TGTGCCAACAGCCAAGGGGCTAGCGGGGACTACGAGCAGTACTTC. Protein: CANSQGASGDYEQYF.

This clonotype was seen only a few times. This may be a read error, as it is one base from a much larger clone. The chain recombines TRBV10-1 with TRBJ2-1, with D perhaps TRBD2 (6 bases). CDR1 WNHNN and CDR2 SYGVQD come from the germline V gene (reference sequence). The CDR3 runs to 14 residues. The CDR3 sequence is CANSAGSVGNEQFF. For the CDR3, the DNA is TGCGCCAACAGTGCCGGGAGTGTGGGCAATGAGCAGTTCTTC.

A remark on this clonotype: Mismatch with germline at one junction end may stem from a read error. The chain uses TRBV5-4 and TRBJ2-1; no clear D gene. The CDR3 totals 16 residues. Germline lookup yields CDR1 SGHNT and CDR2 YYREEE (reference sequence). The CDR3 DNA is TGTGCCGGCAGCCTACCTGGTTTAGGCTCCTACAATGAGCAGTTCTTC. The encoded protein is CAGSLPGLGSYNEQFF.

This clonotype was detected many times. CDR3 protein: CASSPGIGVGGYTF. CDR3 bases: TGCGCCAGCAGCCCCGGGATTGGGGTAGGGGGCTACACCTTC. V and J are TRBV4-1 and TRBJ1-2; D is undetermined. Germline lookup yields CDR1 MGHRA and CDR2 YSYEKL. CDR3 size: 14 residues. Between the trimmed V and J ends, which lost 4 bases and 8 bases, there was a span of 17 bases.

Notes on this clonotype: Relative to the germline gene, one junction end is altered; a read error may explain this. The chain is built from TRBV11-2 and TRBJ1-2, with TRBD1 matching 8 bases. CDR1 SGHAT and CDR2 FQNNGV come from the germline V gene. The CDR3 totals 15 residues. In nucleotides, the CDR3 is TGTGTCAGCAGCCCAGAGACAGGGGCGGGCTATGGCTCCACCTTC. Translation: CVSSPETGAGYGSTF. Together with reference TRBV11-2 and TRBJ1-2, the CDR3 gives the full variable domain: EAGVAQSPRYKIIEKRQSVAFWCNPISGHATLYWYQQILGQGPKLLIQFQNNGVVDDSQLPKDRFSAERLKGVDSTLKIQPAKLEDSAVYLCVSSPETGAGYGSTFGSGTRLTVV.

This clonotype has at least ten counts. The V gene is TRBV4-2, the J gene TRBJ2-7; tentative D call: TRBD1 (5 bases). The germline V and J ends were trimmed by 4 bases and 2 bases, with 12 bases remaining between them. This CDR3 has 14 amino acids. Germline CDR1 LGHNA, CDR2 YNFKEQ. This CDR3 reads CASSRGARAYEQYF. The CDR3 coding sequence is TGTGCCAGCAGCCGGGGCGCCCGGGCCTACGAGCAGTACTTC.

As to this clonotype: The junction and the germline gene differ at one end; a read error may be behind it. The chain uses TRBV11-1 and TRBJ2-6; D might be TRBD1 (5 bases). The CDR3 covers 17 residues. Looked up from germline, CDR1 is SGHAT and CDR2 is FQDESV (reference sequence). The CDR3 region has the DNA TGTGCTAGCAGCCTGTCGGTGCGGACAACGGGGGCCAACGTCCTGACTTTC. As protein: CASSLSVRTTGANVLTF.

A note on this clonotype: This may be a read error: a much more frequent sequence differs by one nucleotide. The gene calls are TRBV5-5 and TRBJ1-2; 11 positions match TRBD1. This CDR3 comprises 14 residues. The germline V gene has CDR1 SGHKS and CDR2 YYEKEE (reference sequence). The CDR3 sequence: CASSYGQGAYGCTF. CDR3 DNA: TGTGCCAGCAGCTACGGACAGGGGGCCTATGGCTGCACCTTC. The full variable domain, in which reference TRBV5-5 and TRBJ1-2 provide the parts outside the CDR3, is DAGVTQSPTHLIKTRGQQVTLRCSPISGHKSVSWYQQVLGQGPQFIFQYYEKEERGRGNFPDRFSARQFPNYSSELNVNALLLGDSALYLCASSYGQGAYGCTFGSGTRLTVV.

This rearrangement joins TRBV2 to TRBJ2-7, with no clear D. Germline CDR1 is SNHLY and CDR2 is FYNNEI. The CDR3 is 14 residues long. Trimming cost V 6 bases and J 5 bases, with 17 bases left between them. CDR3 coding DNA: TGTGCCAGCAGCAAAGTACGGGCCCCGGACGAGCAGTACTTC. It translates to CASSKVRAPDEQYF.

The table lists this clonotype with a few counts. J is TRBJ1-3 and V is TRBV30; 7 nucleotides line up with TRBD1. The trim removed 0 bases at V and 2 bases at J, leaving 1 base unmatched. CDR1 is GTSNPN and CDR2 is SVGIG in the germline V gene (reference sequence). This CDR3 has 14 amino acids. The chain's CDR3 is CAWSVQGAGNTIYF. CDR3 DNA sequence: TGTGCCTGGAGTGTTCAGGGGGCTGGAAACACCATATATTTT.

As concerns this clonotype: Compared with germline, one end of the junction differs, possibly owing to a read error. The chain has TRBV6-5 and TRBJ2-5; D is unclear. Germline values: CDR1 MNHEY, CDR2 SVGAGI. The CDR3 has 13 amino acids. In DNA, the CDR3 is TGTGCTAGCAGTGGGTACAGAATAGAGACCCAGTACTTC. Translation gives CASSGYRIETQYF.

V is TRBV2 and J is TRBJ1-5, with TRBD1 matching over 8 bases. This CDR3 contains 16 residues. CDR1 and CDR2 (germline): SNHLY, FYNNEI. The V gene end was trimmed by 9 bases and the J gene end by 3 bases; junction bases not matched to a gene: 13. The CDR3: CASGRTGGTLNQPQHF. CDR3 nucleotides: TGTGCCAGTGGGCGAACAGGGGGAACCCTCAATCAGCCCCAGCATTTT.

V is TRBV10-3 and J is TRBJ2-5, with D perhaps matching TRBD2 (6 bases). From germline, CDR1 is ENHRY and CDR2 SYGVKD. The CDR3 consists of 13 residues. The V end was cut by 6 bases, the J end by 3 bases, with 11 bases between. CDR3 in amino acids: CAISMWGEETQYF. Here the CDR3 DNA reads TGTGCCATCAGCATGTGGGGGGAAGAGACCCAGTACTTC.

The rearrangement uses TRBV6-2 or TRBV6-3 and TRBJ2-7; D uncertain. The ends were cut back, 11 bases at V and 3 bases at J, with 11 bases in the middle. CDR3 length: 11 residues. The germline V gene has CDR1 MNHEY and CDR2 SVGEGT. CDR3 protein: CAGSADYEQYF. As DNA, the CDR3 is TGTGCCGGCTCGGCGGACTACGAGCAGTACTTC.